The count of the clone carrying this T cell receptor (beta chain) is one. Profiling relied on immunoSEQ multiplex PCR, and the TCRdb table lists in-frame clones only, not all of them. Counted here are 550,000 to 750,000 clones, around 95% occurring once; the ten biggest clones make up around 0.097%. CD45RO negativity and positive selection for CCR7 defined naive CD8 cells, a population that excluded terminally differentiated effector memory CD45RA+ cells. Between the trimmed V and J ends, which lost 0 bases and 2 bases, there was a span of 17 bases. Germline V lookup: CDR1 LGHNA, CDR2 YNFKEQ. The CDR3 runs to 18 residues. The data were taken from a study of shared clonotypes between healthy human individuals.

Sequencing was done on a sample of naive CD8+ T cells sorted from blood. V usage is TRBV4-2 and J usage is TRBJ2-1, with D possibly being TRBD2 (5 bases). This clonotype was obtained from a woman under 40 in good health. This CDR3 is CASSQEGSVREPYNEQFF. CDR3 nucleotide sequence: TGTGCCAGCAGCCAAGAGGGTAGCGTTCGGGAACCCTACAATGAGCAGTTCTTC.